The rows below give T cell receptor beta chains drawn from one sample of a study of neurological immune-mediated disorders. Each CDR3 protein is one row after TCRdb ran MiXCR on the 5' RACE reads. The data show some 87,000 distinct CDR3 sequences, over 10% seen once. The sequenced material came from PBMCs. These TCRs come from a female donor with HTLV-1-associated myelopathy (HAM/TSP). Each CDR3 is given with its conserved first and last residue. Where a row states a size, it is once, few, many or the class of an expanded clone; other rows omit it.

>TRBV28|TRBJ2-5|many
CASSSKEKETQYF
>TRBV5-1|TRBJ2-5|many
CASSLEKRETQYF
>TRBV28|TRBJ2-6|many
CASSLRRSSGANVLTF
>TRBV20-1|TRBJ2-1|many
CSASRAAGGQTQFF
>TRBV3-1|TRBJ2-2|-
CASSQGGGGELFF
>TRBV5-1|TRBJ2-3|-
CASRLGTGFTPRPSTDTQYF
>TRBV20-1|TRBJ1-6|few
CSAAGRDSPLHF
>TRBV7-3|TRBJ1-1|many
CASSLMQGTEAFF
>TRBV3-1|TRBJ1-3|many
CASSQHGAGNTIYF
>TRBV25-1|TRBJ1-1|-
CASMGPSAEAFF
>TRBV18|TRBJ2-1|many
CASSLTDRAFF
>TRBV4-2|TRBJ2-2|many
CASSQQPLAGGNTGELFF
>TRBV20-1|TRBJ2-1|many
CSATQGQRIYNEQFF
>TRBV5-1|TRBJ2-5|once
CARTGTSGLFQETQYF
>TRBV5-1|TRBJ2-5|-
CASSFDRDGETQYF
>TRBV12-3/TRBV12-4|TRBJ1-5|many
CASSLKGTGYSNQPQHF
>TRBV12-3/TRBV12-4|TRBJ2-4|-
CVSGAGGRAKNIQYF
>TRBV5-1|TRBJ2-6|many
CASSLALSGANVLTF
>TRBV13|TRBJ2-3|many
CASKQRVGDTQYF
>TRBV6-2/TRBV6-3|TRBJ2-1|many
CASRKMGFREYNEQFF
>TRBV24-1|TRBJ1-1|many
CATSDPRTGAFF
>TRBV5-1|TRBJ2-4|-
CASSLDEGKENIQYF
>TRBV2|TRBJ2-1|many
CASSGRGDEQFF
>TRBV19|TRBJ2-2|few
CASSIWSDTGELFF
>TRBV7-3|TRBJ2-2|many
CASSLRRGVRSGELFF
>TRBV20-1|TRBJ1-1|many
CSASGQDIGRSTEAFF
>TRBV7-2|TRBJ2-1|many
CASSLGLRYNEQFF